Listed here is a single TCR beta chain. The record originates from a study of control samples from healthy donors and cancer patients. This table comes from immunoSEQ multiplex PCR, and its TCRdb copy is limited to in-frame clones, with some not included. The sample holds about 69,000 clones, approximately 84% seen once. The receptor was isolated from a woman aged 45-59 years with lung cancer. The sequencing sample was made of PBMCs.

The CDR3 bases are TGTGCCAGCAGTTATCGAGTCAGCAACACCGGGGAGCTGTTTTTT. The encoded protein is CASSYRVSNTGELFF. The chain uses TRBV6-2 or TRBV6-3 and TRBJ2-2; unclear D gene. The CDR3 runs to 15 residues. Germline V gene lookup returns CDR1 MNHEY and CDR2 SVGEGT. Trimming cost V 3 bases and J 2 bases, with 10 bases left between them.